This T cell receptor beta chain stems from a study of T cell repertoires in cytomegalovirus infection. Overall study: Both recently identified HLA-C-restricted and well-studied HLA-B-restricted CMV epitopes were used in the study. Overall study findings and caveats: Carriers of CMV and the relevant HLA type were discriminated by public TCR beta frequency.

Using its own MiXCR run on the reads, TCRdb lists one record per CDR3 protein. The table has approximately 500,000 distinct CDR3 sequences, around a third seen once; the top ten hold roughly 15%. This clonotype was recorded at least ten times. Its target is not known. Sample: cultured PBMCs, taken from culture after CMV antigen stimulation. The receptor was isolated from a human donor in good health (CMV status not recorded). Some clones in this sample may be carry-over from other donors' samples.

The CDR3 loop reads CASSWGQGADTQYF. Written as DNA, the CDR3 is TGTGCCAGCAGCTGGGGACAGGGTGCAGATACGCAGTATTTT. This chain connects TRBV7-2 to TRBJ2-3; TRBD1 matches at 9 bases. Losses at the gene ends were 4 bases for V and 4 bases for J; bases not matched to a gene: 3. Germline CDR1 and CDR2: SGHTA and FQGNSA. CDR3 length: 14 amino acids.